This T cell receptor (beta chain) was identified in a study of blood T cell repertoires in COVID-19. Whole-study context: The study drew acute and convalescent COVID-19 samples from the United States, Italy and Spain. PBMCs, B-cell-depleted T cells, or T cells provided the cDNA or gDNA that made up the material.

Original methodology: By means of reference gene primer amplification, nucleated cell counts were estimated. Using immunoSEQ multiplex PCR, the repertoire was profiled, and TCRdb retains in-frame clones only, with some absent. V and J calls plus clone size are reproduced from that table; the DNA served to infer D and trimming. Here the sample spans 70,000 or so clones, roughly nine tenths being singletons. With 4 bases removed from V and 4 bases from J, the gap between germline ends came to 10 bases. Germline CDR1 LGHDT, CDR2 YNNKEL (reference sequence). This CDR3 is 13 amino acids long. The source material was peripheral blood. This receptor was obtained from a man aged 45-60 years with acute or convalescent COVID-19. The chain links TRBV3-1 (or the pseudogene TRBV3-2) to TRBJ1-2, with a tentative D call TRBD1 (6 bases). CDR3 nucleotides: TGTGCCAGCAGCCGTGGACAGACCTATGGCTACACCTTC. Encoded protein: CASSRGQTYGYTF.